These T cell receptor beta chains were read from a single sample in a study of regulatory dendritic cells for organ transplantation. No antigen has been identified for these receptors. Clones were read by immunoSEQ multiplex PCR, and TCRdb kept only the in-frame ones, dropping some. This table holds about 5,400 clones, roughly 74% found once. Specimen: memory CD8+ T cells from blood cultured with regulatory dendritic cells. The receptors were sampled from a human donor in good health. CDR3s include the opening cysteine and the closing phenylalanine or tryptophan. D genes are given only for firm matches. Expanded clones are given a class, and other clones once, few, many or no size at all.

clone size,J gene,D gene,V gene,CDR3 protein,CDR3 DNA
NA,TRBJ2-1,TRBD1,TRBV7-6,CASSSTGGTYNEQFF,TGTGCCAGCAGCTCGACAGGGGGCACCTACAATGAGCAGTTCTTC
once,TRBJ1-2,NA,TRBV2,CASSEGRAVHYGYTF,TGTGCCAGCAGTGAAGGAAGGGCCGTCCACTATGGCTACACCTTC
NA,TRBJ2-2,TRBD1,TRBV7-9,CASSLRQGVNTGELFF,TGTGCCAGCAGCTTAAGACAGGGGGTGAACACCGGGGAGCTGTTTTTT
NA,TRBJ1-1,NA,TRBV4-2,CASSQVAGWTEAFF,TGTGCCAGCAGCCAAGTCGCAGGATGGACTGAAGCTTTCTTT
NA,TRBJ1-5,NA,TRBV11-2,CASRMSSNQPQHF,TGTGCCAGCAGGATGAGTAGCAATCAGCCCCAGCATTTT
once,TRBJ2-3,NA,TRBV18,CASSPPIRGTDTQYF,TGTGCCAGCTCACCACCAATCAGGGGAACAGATACGCAGTATTTT
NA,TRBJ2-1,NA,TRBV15,CATSSGVSSYNEQFF,TGTGCCACCAGCAGCGGGGTCAGCTCCTACAATGAGCAGTTCTTC
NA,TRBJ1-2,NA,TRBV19,CASSWGLSDYGYTF,TGTGCCAGTAGCTGGGGACTCTCGGACTATGGCTACACCTTC
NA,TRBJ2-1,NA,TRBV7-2,CASSLLAGSYNEQFF,TGTGCCAGCAGCCTTCTTGCTGGCTCCTACAATGAGCAGTTCTTC
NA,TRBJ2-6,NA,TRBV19,CASSIDAGDGANVLTF,TGTGCCAGTAGTATAGACGCAGGGGATGGGGCCAACGTCCTGACTTTC